This TCR beta chain was sequenced for a study of cytomegalovirus exposure and HLA in healthy donors. Background on the study: Of 300 to 450 genotyped donors, roughly 81% clustered with self-reported Caucasian donors.

The ends were cut back, 3 bases at V and 4 bases at J, with 7 bases in the middle. Germline V gene data show CDR1 as KGHSH and CDR2 as LQKENI. The CDR3 totals 12 residues. This clone occurred a few times. Its antigen remains unknown. This specimen includes other DNA sequences encoding the same CDR3. The study's findings and limits: Later analysis identified several of the most significant clusters that appeared linked to common viral pathogens. Only CMV serostatus was available as immune exposure information. For presence/absence analyses, sequencing depth was assumed to be roughly uniform across donors.

Primers: 60 Vbeta forward and 13 Jbeta reverse. Generated by immunoSEQ multiplex PCR, the TCRdb table keeps only in-frame clones and is missing some. This table has 100,000 to 150,000 clones, more than 65% appearing once. This clonotype was obtained from a man aged 18-30 years in good health and CMV-seronegative. This rearrangement joins TRBV18 to TRBJ2-7; the D gene is possibly TRBD2 (5 bases). Sequenced input: PBMCs. The CDR3 region has the DNA TGTGCCAGCTCACCCACGGGGTACGAGCAGTACTTC. The encoded protein is CASSPTGYEQYF.